This T cell receptor beta chain is from a study of human T cells and chemical hapten exposure. Study-level results: PT1 expanded TCR numbers tracked positively with patch test score.

In its sample, this clonotype was seen many times. Its antigen is unidentified. As the library was built, unique molecular identifiers were attached to individual cDNA molecules. MiXCR was run by TCRdb on the RACE reads, yielding one entry per CDR3 protein. Here the sample spans roughly 84,000 distinct CDR3 sequences, about 10% being singletons. Time point specified: patch test 2, 6 weeks after DPC sensitization. Regarding treatment: therapeutic diphenylcyclopropenone sensitization with weekly scalp DPC. Blood was collected ahead of every patch test applied. Someone pulled total RNA out of unfractionated whole blood. The CDR3 length is 14 residues. The germline CDR1 and CDR2 sequences are KGHDR and SFDVKD. V was pared by 5 bases and J by 6 bases, with 14 bases between.

The clonotype was recovered from a woman between 45 and 65 years old with alopecia areata. Some clones in this sample may be carry-over from other donors' samples. The sequencing used whole blood, collected in connection with sensitization to the hapten diphenylcyclopropenone (DPC). The chain is built from TRBV24-1 and TRBJ2-3, with TRBD1 as a possible D gene (7 bases). The CDR3 is CATSVAQGGDTQYF. The CDR3 coding sequence is TGTGCCACCAGTGTCGCGCAGGGGGGTGATACGCAGTATTTT.